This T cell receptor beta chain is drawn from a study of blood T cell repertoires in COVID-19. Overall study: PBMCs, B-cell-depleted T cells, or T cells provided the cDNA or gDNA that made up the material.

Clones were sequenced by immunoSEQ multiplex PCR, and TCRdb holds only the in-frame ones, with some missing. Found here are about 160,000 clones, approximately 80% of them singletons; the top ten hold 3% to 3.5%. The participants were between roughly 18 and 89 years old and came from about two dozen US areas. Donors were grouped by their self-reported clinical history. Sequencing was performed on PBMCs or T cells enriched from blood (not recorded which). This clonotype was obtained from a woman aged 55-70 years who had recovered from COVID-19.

CDR3 coding DNA: TGTGCCAGCAGTTACTCGACGGAGCTGAACACTGAAGCTTTCTTT. Its translation: CASSYSTELNTEAFF. This chain uses TRBV6-5 with TRBJ1-1; no clear D gene. The CDR3 has 15 amino acids. The V end was cut by 0 bases, the J end by 0 bases, with 8 bases between. The germline CDR1 and CDR2 sequences are MNHEY and SVGAGI.